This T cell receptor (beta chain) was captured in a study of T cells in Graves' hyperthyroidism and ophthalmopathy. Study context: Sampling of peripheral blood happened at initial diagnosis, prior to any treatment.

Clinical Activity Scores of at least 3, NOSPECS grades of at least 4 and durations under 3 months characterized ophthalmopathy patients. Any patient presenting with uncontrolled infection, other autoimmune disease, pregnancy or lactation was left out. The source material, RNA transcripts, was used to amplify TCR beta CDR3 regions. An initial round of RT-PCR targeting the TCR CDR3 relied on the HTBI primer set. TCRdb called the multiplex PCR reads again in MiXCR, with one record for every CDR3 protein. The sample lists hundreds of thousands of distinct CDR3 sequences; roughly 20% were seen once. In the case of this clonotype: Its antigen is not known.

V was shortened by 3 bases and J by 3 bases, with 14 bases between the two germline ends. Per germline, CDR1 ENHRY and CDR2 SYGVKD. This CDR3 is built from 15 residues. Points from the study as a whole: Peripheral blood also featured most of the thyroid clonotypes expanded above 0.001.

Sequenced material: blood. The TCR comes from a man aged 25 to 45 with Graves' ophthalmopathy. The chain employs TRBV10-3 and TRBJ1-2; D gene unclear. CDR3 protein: CAISDPAKGYYGYTF. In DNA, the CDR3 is TGTGCCATCAGTGACCCGGCCAAGGGATACTATGGCTACACCTTC.